This T cell receptor (beta chain) was sequenced for a study of blood T cell repertoires in COVID-19. The wider study: In each case, the material was cDNA or gDNA derived from T cells, B-cell-depleted T cells, or PBMCs.

As originally analysed: The assay estimated nucleated cells by amplifying reference gene primers. Sequencing used immunoSEQ multiplex PCR; TCRdb keeps in-frame clones, though not all of them. The DNA gave D and trimming, while V, J and clone size come from that table. Of some 110,000 clones listed, around 80% were seen once; the top ten hold roughly 6%. Germline V CDR1 and CDR2: LGHDT, YNNKEL (reference sequence). Between the trimmed V and J ends, which lost 2 bases and 1 base, there was a span of 13 bases. The CDR3 sequence is 16 residues long. Seattle participants joined during active infection and were tracked over time. This clone appeared once.

The receptor comes from a man aged 80 or over with COVID-19, enrolled during active disease. The chain links TRBV3-1 (or the pseudogene TRBV3-2) to TRBJ2-3, with TRBD2 as a possible D gene (5 bases). Sequenced sample: peripheral blood. The CDR3 sequence: CASSQRPLGGTDTQYF. The CDR3 nucleotides are TGTGCCAGCAGCCAACGCCCTCTCGGGGGCACAGATACGCAGTATTTT.